Each of the 25 T cell receptor beta chains below was sequenced from the same sample in a study of T cell clonotyping in hematopoietic cell transplantation. The data were produced by immunoSEQ multiplex PCR, yet TCRdb's version contains in-frame clones alone and is incomplete. The sample records 25,000 to 35,000 clones, about 93% being singletons. Time point described: recipient sample about 28 days before transplant, after cytoreduction. The sample was peripheral blood mononuclear cells, taken before stem cell transplant. All receptors come from a man in his fifties or sixties with acute myeloid leukemia. Some clones in this sample may be carry-over from other donors' samples.

The chain links TRBV5-4 to TRBJ1-2; D remains unclear. The V gene lost 1 base and the J gene lost 2 bases, with 12 bases spanning the gap. This CDR3 comprises 15 residues. CDR1 SGHNT and CDR2 YYREEE come from the germline V gene (reference sequence). The CDR3 region has the DNA TGTGCCAGCAGCTTGAAGCAGGACGGCAACTATGGCTACACCTTC. It codes for CASSLKQDGNYGYTF.

The chain couples TRBV9 to TRBJ1-1; D call uncertain. CDR3 length: 13 residues. V was pared by 3 bases and J by 0 bases, with 6 bases between. The germline gives CDR1 SGDLS, CDR2 YYNGEE. The chain's CDR3 is CASSENMNTEAFF. The DNA of the CDR3 is TGTGCCAGCAGCGAGAACATGAACACTGAAGCTTTCTTT.

The V call is TRBV18, the J call TRBJ1-3, with D perhaps TRBD1 (5 bases). Trimming removed 4 bases at V and 0 bases at J, with 10 bases between. Germline-derived CDR1 and CDR2 are KGHSH and LQKENI. This CDR3 is built from 15 residues. CDR3 nucleotides: TGTGCCAGCTCACTCGGGACGGCCTCTGGAAACACCATATATTTT. This gives the protein CASSLGTASGNTIYF.

As DNA, the CDR3 is TGTGCCAGCAGCTTAGGCCCGGTTGAAAAACTGTTTTTT. This codes for CASSLGPVEKLFF. The chain joins TRBV11-2 to TRBJ1-4; D ambiguous. This CDR3 has 13 residues. The germline CDR1 and CDR2 sequences are SGHAT and FQNNGV. V lost 1 base to trimming and J lost 7 bases, with 7 bases between them.

In this sample, this clone turned up a few times. Other DNA sequences in the sample encode the same CDR3. The chain couples TRBV6-5 to TRBJ2-7; 8 bases match TRBD1. The CDR3 spans 15 residues. Trimming took 0 bases from V and 4 from J; bases not matched to a gene: 5. Germline V CDR1 and CDR2: MNHEY, SVGAGI. The CDR3 here is CASSYSTGAGYEQYF. CDR3 sequence (DNA): TGTGCCAGCAGTTACTCGACAGGGGCGGGGTACGAGCAGTACTTC.

This chain joins TRBV7-2 and TRBJ2-5; the D is unclear. Trimming took 5 bases from V and 5 from J, leaving 12 bases between them. Germline V gene lookup returns CDR1 SGHTA and CDR2 FQGNSA. The CDR3 spans 13 residues. This CDR3 is CASSVPKGETQYF. The CDR3, as DNA: TGTGCCAGCAGCGTTCCAAAAGGGGAGACCCAGTACTTC.

The chain joins TRBV6-5 to TRBJ1-6, with D tentatively TRBD1 (6 bases). The CDR3 contains 15 residues. V lost 2 bases to trimming and J lost 7 bases, with 12 bases between them. The germline V gene has CDR1 MNHEY and CDR2 SVGAGI. CDR3 DNA sequence: TGTGCCAGCAGTTACGTTTCACAGGGAAATTCACCCCTCCACTTT. Translating gives CASSYVSQGNSPLHF.

J is TRBJ1-3 and V is TRBV7-8, with D possibly matching TRBD1 (6 bases). Germline lookup yields CDR1 SGHVS and CDR2 FQNEAQ. V lost 5 bases and J lost 1, with 9 bases in between. This CDR3 has 14 residues. This CDR3 reads CASSRTVSGNTIYF. The CDR3 nucleotides are TGTGCCAGCAGCCGGACAGTATCTGGAAACACCATATATTTT. Full variable domain (remainder filled in from reference TRBV7-8 and TRBJ1-3): GAGVSQSPRYKVAKRGQDVALRCDPISGHVSLFWYQQALGQGPEFLTYFQNEAQLDKSGLPSDRFFAERPEGSVSTLKIQRTQQEDSAVYLCASSRTVSGNTIYFGEGSWLTVV.

The rearrangement uses TRBV6-4 and TRBJ2-7; a weak D match, TRBD2 (5 bases). CDR1 is MRHNA and CDR2 is SNTAGT in the germline V gene. The length of the CDR3 is 13 residues. Trimming shortened V by 6 bases and J by 1 base, and 10 bases separated the two germline ends. CDR3 protein: CASRNKRSYEQYF. CDR3 coding DNA: TGTGCCAGCAGAAATAAGCGGTCCTACGAGCAGTACTTC.

The V and J genes are TRBV27 and TRBJ1-2, with 10 bases lining up with TRBD1. V lost 10 bases, J lost 4 bases, and 3 bases stayed unmatched. The germline V gene has CDR1 MNHEY and CDR2 SMNVEV (reference sequence). CDR3 length: 12 amino acids. This chain's CDR3 is CATRTGGYGYTF. CDR3 in DNA: TGTGCCACCAGGACAGGGGGCTATGGCTACACCTTC.

V usage is TRBV6-6 and J usage is TRBJ1-1; no definite D call. The germline gives CDR1 MNHNY, CDR2 SVGAGI (reference sequence). Trimming took 3 bases from V and 3 from J, leaving 8 bases between them. The length of the CDR3 is 13 residues. The CDR3 loop reads CASSYSQDTEAFF. In DNA form, the CDR3 reads TGTGCCAGCAGTTATTCCCAGGACACTGAAGCTTTCTTT.

The genes are TRBV7-9 and TRBJ2-7; TRBD1 matches 9 bases. V gave up 5 bases and J gave up 6 bases; unmatched junction bases: 8. Germline loops: CDR1 SEHNR, CDR2 FQNEAQ (reference sequence). The CDR3 spans 14 residues. The CDR3 nucleotides read TGTGCCAGCAGCACTCCGGGACAGGGTGCCGAGCAGTACTTC. It is translated as CASSTPGQGAEQYF.

J is TRBJ2-7 and V is TRBV11-3, with D perhaps matching TRBD1 or TRBD2 (5 bases each). Germline-derived CDR1 and CDR2 are SGHNT and YENEEA. With 2 bases removed from V and 2 bases from J, the gap between germline ends came to 13 bases. This CDR3 spans 15 amino acids. The CDR3 DNA is TGTGCCAGCAGCTTAAACCGGGACCGACCCTACGAGCAGTACTTC. The encoded protein is CASSLNRDRPYEQYF.

The chain couples TRBV30 to TRBJ1-5, with unresolved D. Looked up from germline, CDR1 is GTSNPN and CDR2 is SVGIG (reference sequence). The CDR3 loop spans 13 amino acids. Trimming left V 0 bases short and J 6 bases short, with 9 bases between. The CDR3 region is CAWSVTGGQPQHF. The CDR3 DNA reads TGTGCCTGGAGTGTAACTGGAGGTCAGCCCCAGCATTTT.

The genes are TRBV10-3 and TRBJ2-7; 8 nucleotides match TRBD1. The CDR3 is 15 amino acids. The trim removed 3 bases at V and 4 bases at J, leaving 8 bases unmatched. The germline V gene has CDR1 ENHRY and CDR2 SYGVKD. The CDR3 loop reads CAISELTGGPYEQYF. CDR3 DNA sequence: TGTGCCATCAGTGAACTTACAGGGGGTCCTTACGAGCAGTACTTC.

The chain links TRBV7-9 to TRBJ1-6; no reliable D call. The CDR3 is 14 amino acids. CDR1 is SEHNR, CDR2 FQNEAQ, per germline (reference sequence). The germline V and J ends were trimmed by 3 bases and 9 bases, with 12 bases remaining between them. CDR3 protein: CASSFGPHGSPLHF. Here the CDR3 DNA reads TGTGCCAGCAGCTTCGGACCACATGGTTCACCCCTCCACTTT.

The J gene is TRBJ1-2, the V gene TRBV7-3; possibly TRBD1 for D (5 bases). The CDR3 extends over 13 amino acids. Germline V gene data show CDR1 as SGHTA and CDR2 as FQGTGA. The V end was cut by 1 base, the J end by 8 bases, with 11 bases between. CDR3 coding DNA: TGTGCCAGCAGCTTAAACCCAGGGCGAGGCTACACCTTC. This sequence encodes CASSLNPGRGYTF.

The V gene is TRBV9, the J gene TRBJ2-3; tentatively, D is TRBD2 (5 bases). V shed 0 bases and J shed 2 bases, with 10 bases lying between them. There are 15 residues in the CDR3. Germline-derived CDR1 and CDR2 are SGDLS and YYNGEE. The CDR3 coding sequence is TGTGCCAGCAGCGTAGGGACTTGGGACACAGATACGCAGTATTTT. Its translation: CASSVGTWDTDTQYF.

The V and J genes are TRBV11-2 and TRBJ2-5; D gene ambiguous. The CDR3 has 14 amino acids. V was trimmed by 5 bases and J by 5 bases, leaving 15 bases between them. Germline V gene sequence: CDR1 SGHAT, CDR2 FQNNGV. CDR3 sequence reads: CASSLTGSRETQYF. CDR3 nucleotides: TGTGCCAGCAGCCTTACCGGGTCAAGGGAGACCCAGTACTTC.

The chain links TRBV7-2 to TRBJ1-2; D uncertain. Germline lookup yields CDR1 SGHTA and CDR2 FQGNSA. The CDR3 runs 14 residues. Trimming removed 0 bases at V and 6 bases at J, with 11 bases between. CDR3 loop: CASSLAPTLDGYTF. Here the CDR3 DNA reads TGTGCCAGCAGCTTAGCGCCGACTCTCGATGGCTACACCTTC.

J is TRBJ1-6 and V is TRBV2; 7 nucleotides line up with TRBD1. CDR3 length equals 13 residues. Germline lookup yields CDR1 SNHLY and CDR2 FYNNEI. The trim removed 4 bases at V and 10 bases at J, leaving 4 bases unmatched. This chain's CDR3 is CASSGGDSSPLHF. In DNA, the CDR3 is TGTGCCAGCAGTGGAGGGGACAGCTCACCCCTCCACTTT.

The chain has TRBV11-2 and TRBJ2-3, with D unclear. The V gene lost 5 bases and the J gene lost 0 bases, with 9 bases spanning the gap. The CDR3 is 14 amino acids. The germline CDR1 and CDR2 sequences are SGHAT and FQNNGV. The DNA for the CDR3 is TGTGCCAGCAGCCCCCAGCCTAGCACAGATACGCAGTATTTT. It yields the protein CASSPQPSTDTQYF.

The chain links TRBV7-9 to TRBJ1-1; the match to TRBD1 covers 8 bases. Per germline, CDR1 SEHNR and CDR2 FQNEAQ (reference sequence). With 5 bases clipped from V and 0 bases from J, the junction kept 5 bases outside the gene matches. This CDR3 is built from 15 residues. The CDR3: CASSPRTGMNTEAFF. CDR3 DNA sequence: TGTGCCAGCAGCCCGAGGACAGGGATGAACACTGAAGCTTTCTTT.

The chain joins TRBV5-1 to TRBJ2-1; the match to TRBD2 covers 11 bases. Germline loops: CDR1 SGHRS, CDR2 YFSETQ. The V segment lost 2 bases and the J segment 6 bases; nucleotides outside the gene matches: 7. The CDR3 totals 16 residues. The CDR3 DNA reads TGCGCCAGCAGCTTCGGACTAGCGGGTTACGGCAATGAGCAGTTCTTC. Residues: CASSFGLAGYGNEQFF.

This clone was observed a single time. The CDR3 here is CASTGAGARAEAFF. As DNA, the CDR3 is TGTGCCAGCACCGGGGCCGGGGCTCGGGCTGAAGCTTTCTTT. The rearrangement uses TRBV6-5 and TRBJ1-1; a possible D gene is TRBD1 (5 bases). V was clipped by 7 bases and J by 6 bases, with 18 bases between them. The CDR3 loop spans 14 amino acids. CDR1 is MNHEY, CDR2 SVGAGI, per germline.